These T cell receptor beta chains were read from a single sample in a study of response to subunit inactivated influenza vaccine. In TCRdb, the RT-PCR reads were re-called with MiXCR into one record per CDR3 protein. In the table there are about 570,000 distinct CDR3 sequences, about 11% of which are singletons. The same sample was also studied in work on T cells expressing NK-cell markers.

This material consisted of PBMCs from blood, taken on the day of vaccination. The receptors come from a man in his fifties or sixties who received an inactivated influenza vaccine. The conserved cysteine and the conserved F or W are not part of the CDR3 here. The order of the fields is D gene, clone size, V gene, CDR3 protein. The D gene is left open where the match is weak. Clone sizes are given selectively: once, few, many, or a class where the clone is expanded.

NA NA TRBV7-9 ASSLGHYNSPLH
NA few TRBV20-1 SARIVVVGTQY
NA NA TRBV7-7 ASSSGRENTGELF
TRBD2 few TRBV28 ASSLLLAGGLSSYEQY
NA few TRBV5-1 ASSSGHPNAEAF
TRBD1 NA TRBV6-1 ASSGQGRDNQPQH
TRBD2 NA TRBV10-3 AISGGGNTGELF
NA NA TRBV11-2 ASSLDPGFQETQY
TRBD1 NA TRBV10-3 AIAAGTGGYEQY
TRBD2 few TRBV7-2 ASSLAGLAGLAKNIQY
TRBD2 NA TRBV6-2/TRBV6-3 ASSYSAGLAGETQY
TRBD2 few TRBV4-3 ASSQELLAGVVQF
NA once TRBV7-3 ASSPRLTRFTGELF